This T cell receptor beta chain originates from a study of blood T cell repertoires in COVID-19. At the level of the study: Whether acute or convalescent, the COVID-19 samples came from the United States, Italy and Spain.

Clones were read by immunoSEQ multiplex PCR, and TCRdb kept only the in-frame ones, dropping some. The sample holds more than 95,000 clones; 80% to 95% are singletons and the top ten take approximately 2%. This clone has a single count. Sequenced sample: peripheral blood. The TCR comes from a man aged 50-60 years with COVID-19, enrolled during active disease.

The CDR3 sequence: CASSFGSVDTGELFF. CDR3 sequence (DNA): TGCGCCAGCAGCTTCGGTAGCGTGGACACCGGGGAGCTGTTTTTT. The chain joins TRBV5-1 to TRBJ2-2, with D possibly TRBD2 on 5 matching bases. Between the trimmed V and J ends, which lost 2 bases and 3 bases, there was a span of 11 bases. The CDR3 sequence is 15 residues long. Germline CDR1 and CDR2: SGHRS and YFSETQ.